This T cell receptor beta chain was obtained from a study of Tregs in tolerant kidney transplant recipients. Germline-derived CDR1 and CDR2 are SGDLS and YYNGEE. The CDR3 totals 14 residues. Trimming removed 4 bases at V and 2 bases at J, with 13 bases between. Clones were read by immunoSEQ multiplex PCR, and TCRdb kept only the in-frame ones, dropping some. The table includes around 52,000 clones, around four fifths detected once. V gene TRBV9 combines with J gene TRBJ2-7; weak D call: TRBD1 (6 bases). The sample consisted of CD4+ T cells from blood. The receptor was isolated from a human donor in good health. CDR3 protein: CASSPRTATYEQYF. The CDR3 DNA follows: TGTGCCAGCAGCCCTCGGACAGCCACCTACGAGCAGTACTTC.